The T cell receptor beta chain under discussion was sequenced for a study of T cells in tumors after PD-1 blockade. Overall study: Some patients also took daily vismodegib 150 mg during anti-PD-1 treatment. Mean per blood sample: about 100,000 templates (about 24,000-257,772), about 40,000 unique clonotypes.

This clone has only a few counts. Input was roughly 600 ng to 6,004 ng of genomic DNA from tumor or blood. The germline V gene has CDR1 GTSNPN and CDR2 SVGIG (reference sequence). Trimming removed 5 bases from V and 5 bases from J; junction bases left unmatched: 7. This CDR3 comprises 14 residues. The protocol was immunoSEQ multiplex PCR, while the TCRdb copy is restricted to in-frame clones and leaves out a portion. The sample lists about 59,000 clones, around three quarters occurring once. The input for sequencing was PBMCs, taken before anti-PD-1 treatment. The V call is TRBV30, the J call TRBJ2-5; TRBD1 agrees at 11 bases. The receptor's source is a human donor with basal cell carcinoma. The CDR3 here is CAWEGQGARETQYF. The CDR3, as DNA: TGTGCCTGGGAAGGACAGGGGGCGCGGGAGACCCAGTACTTC.